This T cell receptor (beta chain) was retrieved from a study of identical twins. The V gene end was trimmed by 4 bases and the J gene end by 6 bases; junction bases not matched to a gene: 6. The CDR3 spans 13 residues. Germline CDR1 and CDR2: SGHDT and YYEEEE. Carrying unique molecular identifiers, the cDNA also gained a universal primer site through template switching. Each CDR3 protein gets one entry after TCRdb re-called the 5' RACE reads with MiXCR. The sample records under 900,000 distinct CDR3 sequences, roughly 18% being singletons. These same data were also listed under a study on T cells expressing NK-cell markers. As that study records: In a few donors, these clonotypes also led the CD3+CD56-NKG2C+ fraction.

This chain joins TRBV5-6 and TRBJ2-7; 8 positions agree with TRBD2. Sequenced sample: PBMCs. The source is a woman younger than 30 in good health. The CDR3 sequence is CASSPGTSFEQYF. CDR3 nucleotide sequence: TGTGCCAGCAGCCCTGGGACTAGTTTCGAGCAGTACTTC.